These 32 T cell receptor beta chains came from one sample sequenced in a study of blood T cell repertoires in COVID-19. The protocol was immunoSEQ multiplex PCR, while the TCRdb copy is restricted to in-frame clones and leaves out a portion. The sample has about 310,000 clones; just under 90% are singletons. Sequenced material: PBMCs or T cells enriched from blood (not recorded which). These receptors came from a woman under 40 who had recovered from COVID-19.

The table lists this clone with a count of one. The chain's CDR3 is CASTQAGGPYEQYF. The CDR3 DNA is TGTGCCAGCACCCAAGCAGGGGGTCCCTACGAGCAGTACTTC. The rearrangement uses TRBV6-5 and TRBJ2-7, with 7 bases matching TRBD1. This CDR3 comprises 14 residues. Germline V gene sequence: CDR1 MNHEY, CDR2 SVGAGI. With V trimmed by 7 bases and J by 2 bases, 8 bases remained unmatched.

Here the CDR3 reads CASSLGHSTDTQYF. DNA of the CDR3: TGTGCCAGCAGCTTAGGACATAGCACAGATACGCAGTATTTT. The V call is TRBV7-3, the J call TRBJ2-3, with D tentatively TRBD1 (5 bases). The CDR3 totals 14 residues. V was cut by 2 bases and J by 0 bases, with 6 bases left in between. CDR1 is SGHTA and CDR2 is FQGTGA in the germline V gene. Full variable domain (rest looked up from reference TRBV7-3 and TRBJ2-3): GAGVSQTPSNKVTEKGKYVELRCDPISGHTALYWYRQSLGQGPEFLIYFQGTGAADDSGLPNDRFFAVRPEGSVSTLKIQRTERGDSAVYLCASSLGHSTDTQYFGPGTRLTVL.

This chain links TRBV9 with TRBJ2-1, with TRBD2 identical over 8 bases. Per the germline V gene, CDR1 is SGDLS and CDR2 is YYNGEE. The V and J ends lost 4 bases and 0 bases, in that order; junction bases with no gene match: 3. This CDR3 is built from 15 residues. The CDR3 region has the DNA TGTGCCAGCAGCCCCGGGACTAGCTCCTACAATGAGCAGTTCTTC. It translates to CASSPGTSSYNEQFF.

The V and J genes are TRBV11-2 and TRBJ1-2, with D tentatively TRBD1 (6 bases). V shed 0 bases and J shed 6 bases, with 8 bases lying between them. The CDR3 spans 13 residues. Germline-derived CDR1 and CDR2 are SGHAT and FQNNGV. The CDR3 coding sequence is TGTGCCAGCAGCTTAGAGGGGGCGCATGGCTACACCTTC. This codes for CASSLEGAHGYTF.

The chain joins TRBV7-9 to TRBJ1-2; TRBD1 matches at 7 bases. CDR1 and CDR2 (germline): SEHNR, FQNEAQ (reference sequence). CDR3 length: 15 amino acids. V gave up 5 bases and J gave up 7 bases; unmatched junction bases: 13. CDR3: CASSDHRGLGGGYTF. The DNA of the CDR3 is TGTGCCAGCAGCGATCACAGGGGCCTTGGTGGTGGCTACACCTTC.

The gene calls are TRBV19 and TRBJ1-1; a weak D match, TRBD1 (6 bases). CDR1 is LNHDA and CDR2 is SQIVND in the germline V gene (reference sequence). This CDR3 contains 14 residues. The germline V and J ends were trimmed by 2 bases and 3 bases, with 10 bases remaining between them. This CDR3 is CASSITEGDTEAFF. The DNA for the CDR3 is TGTGCCAGTAGTATAACAGAGGGGGACACTGAAGCTTTCTTT.

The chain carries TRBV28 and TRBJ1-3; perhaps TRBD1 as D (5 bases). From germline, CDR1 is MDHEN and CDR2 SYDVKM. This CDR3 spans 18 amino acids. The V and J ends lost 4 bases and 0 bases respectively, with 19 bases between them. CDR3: CASSWGFFGRDSGNTIYF. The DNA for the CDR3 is TGTGCCAGCAGTTGGGGCTTCTTTGGGCGGGACTCTGGAAACACCATATATTTT.

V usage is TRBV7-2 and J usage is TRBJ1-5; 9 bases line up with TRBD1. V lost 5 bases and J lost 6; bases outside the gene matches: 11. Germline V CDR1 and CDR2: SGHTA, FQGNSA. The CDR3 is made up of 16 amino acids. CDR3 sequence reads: CASSAVQGAGGQPQHF. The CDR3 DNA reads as TGTGCCAGCAGCGCGGTACAGGGGGCGGGGGGTCAGCCCCAGCATTTT. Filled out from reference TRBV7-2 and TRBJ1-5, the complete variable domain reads GAGVSQSPSNKVTEKGKDVELRCDPISGHTALYWYRQSLGQGLEFLIYFQGNSAPDKSGLPSDRFSAERTGGSVSTLTIQRTQQEDSAVYLCASSAVQGAGGQPQHFGDGTRLSIL.

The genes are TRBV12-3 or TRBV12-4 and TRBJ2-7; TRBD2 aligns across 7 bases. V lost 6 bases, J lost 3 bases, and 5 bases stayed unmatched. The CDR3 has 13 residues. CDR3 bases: TGTGCCAGCAGGTTCTCTAGCGGCTACGAGCAGTACTTC. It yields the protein CASRFSSGYEQYF.

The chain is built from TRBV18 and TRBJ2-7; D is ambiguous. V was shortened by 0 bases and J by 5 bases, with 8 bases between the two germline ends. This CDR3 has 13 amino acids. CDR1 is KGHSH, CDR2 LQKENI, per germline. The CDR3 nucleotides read TGTGCCAGCTCACCACCATTGTTCAACGAGCAGTACTTC. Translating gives CASSPPLFNEQYF.

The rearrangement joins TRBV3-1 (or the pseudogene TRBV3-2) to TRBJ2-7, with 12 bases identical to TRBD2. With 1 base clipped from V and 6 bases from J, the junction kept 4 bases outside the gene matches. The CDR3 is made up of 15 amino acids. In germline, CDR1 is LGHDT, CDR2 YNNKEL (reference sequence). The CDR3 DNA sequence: TGTGCCAGCAGCCAAGGACTAGCGGGAGATTTCGAGCAGTACTTC. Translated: CASSQGLAGDFEQYF.

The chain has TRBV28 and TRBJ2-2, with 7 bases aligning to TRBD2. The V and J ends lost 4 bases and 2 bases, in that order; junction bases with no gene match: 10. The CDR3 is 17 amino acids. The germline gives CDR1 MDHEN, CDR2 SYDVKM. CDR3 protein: CASSSYLAGANTGELFF. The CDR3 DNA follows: TGTGCCAGCAGTTCGTACCTGGCGGGAGCCAACACCGGGGAGCTGTTTTTT.

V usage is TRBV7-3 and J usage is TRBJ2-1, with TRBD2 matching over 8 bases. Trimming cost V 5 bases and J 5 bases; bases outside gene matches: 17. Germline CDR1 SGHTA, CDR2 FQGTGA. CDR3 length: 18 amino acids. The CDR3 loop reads CASSKLFPPTSGHNEQFF. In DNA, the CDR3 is TGTGCCAGCAGCAAACTTTTCCCCCCAACTAGCGGTCACAATGAGCAGTTCTTC.

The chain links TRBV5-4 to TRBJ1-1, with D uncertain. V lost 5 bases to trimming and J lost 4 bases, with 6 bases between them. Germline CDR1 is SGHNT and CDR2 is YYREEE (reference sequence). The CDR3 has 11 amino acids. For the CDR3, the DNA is TGTGCCAGCAGAGGCGGCACTGAAGCTTTCTTT. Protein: CASRGGTEAFF.

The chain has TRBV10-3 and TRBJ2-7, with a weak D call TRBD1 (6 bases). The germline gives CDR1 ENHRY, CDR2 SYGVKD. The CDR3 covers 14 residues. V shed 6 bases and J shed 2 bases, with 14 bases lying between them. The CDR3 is CAIRGHQPTYEQYF. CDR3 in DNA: TGTGCCATCAGGGGACATCAACCGACCTACGAGCAGTACTTC.

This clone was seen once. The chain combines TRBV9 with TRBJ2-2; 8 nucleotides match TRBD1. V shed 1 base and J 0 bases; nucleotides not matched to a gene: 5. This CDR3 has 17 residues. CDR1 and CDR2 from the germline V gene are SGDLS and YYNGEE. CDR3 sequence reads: CASSVPQGASNTGELFF. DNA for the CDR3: TGTGCCAGCAGCGTACCCCAGGGGGCGTCGAACACCGGGGAGCTGTTTTTT.

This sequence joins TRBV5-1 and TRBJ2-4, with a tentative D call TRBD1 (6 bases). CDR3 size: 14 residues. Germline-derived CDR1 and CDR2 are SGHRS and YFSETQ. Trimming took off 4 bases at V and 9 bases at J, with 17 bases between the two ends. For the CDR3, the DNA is TGCGCCAGCAGCCAACGGACAGAGGTCGGCATTCAGTACTTC. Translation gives CASSQRTEVGIQYF.

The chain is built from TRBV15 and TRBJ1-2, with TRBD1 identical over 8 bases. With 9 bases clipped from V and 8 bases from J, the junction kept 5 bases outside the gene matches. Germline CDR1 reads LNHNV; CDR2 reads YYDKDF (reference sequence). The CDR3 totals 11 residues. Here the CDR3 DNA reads TGTGCCACTACAGGGGGAGGAGGCTACACCTTC. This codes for CATTGGGGYTF.

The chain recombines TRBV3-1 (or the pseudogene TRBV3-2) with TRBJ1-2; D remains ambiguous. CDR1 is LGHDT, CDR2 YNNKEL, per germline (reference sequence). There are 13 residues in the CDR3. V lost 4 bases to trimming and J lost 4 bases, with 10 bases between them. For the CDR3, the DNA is TGTGCCAGCAGCCGGCAGGCCCTCTATGGCTACACCTTC. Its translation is CASSRQALYGYTF.

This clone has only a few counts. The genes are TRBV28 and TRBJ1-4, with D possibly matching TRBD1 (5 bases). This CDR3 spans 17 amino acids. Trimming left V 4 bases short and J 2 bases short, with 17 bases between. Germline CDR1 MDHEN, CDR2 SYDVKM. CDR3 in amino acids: CASSYPAGGSTNEKLFF. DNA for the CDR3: TGTGCCAGCAGTTACCCAGCGGGGGGGTCGACTAATGAAAAACTGTTTTTT.

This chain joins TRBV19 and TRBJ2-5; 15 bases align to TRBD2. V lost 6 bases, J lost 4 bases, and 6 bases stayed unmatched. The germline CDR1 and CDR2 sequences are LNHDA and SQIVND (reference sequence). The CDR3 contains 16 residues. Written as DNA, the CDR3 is TGTGCCAGTAGCAGGACTAGCGGGAGGGCGAGAGAGACCCAGTACTTC. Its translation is CASSRTSGRARETQYF. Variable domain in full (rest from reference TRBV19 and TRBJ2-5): DGGITQSPKYLFRKEGQNVTLSCEQNLNHDAMYWYRQDPGQGLRLIYYSQIVNDFQKGDIAEGYSVSREKKESFPLTVTSAQKNPTAFYLCASSRTSGRARETQYFGPGTRLLVL.

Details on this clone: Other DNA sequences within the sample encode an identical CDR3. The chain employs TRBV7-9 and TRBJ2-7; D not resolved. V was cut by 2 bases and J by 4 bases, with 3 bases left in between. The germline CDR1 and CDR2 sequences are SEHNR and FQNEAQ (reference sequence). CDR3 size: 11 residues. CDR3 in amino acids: CASSLYYEQYF. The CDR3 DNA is TGTGCCAGCAGCTTATATTACGAGCAGTACTTC.

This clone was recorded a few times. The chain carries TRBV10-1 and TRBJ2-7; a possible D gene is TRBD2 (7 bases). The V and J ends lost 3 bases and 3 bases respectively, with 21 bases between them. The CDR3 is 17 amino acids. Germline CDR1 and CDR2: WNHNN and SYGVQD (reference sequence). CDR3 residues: CASSESTGAGTIYEQYF. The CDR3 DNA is TGCGCCAGCAGTGAATCGACAGGAGCGGGAACCATCTACGAGCAGTACTTC.

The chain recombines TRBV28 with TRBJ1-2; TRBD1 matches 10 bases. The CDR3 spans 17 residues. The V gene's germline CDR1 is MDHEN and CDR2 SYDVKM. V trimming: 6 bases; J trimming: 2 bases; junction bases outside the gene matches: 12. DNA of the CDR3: TGTGCCAGCAGGATCCAGGACAGGGGGATTTTGAACTATGGCTACACCTTC. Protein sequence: CASRIQDRGILNYGYTF.

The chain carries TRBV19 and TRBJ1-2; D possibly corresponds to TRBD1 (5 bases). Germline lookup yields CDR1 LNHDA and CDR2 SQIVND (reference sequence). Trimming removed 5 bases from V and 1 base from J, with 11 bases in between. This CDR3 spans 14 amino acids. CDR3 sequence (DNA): TGTGCCAGTAGTTGGAGGGGCGATAACTATGGCTACACCTTC. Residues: CASSWRGDNYGYTF. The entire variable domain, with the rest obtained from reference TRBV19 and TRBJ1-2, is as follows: DGGITQSPKYLFRKEGQNVTLSCEQNLNHDAMYWYRQDPGQGLRLIYYSQIVNDFQKGDIAEGYSVSREKKESFPLTVTSAQKNPTAFYLCASSWRGDNYGYTFGSGTRLTVV.

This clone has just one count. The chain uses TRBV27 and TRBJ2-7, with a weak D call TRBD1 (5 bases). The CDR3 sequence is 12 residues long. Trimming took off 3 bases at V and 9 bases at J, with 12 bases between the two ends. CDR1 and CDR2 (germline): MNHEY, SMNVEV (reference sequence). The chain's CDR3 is CASSLAGSAQYF. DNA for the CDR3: TGTGCCAGCAGTTTGGCAGGGTCCGCGCAGTACTTC.

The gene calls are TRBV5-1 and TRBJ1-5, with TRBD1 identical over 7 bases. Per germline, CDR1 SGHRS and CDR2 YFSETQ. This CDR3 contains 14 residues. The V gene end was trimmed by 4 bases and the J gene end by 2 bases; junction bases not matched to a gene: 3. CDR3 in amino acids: CASSQGTGNQPQHF. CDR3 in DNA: TGCGCCAGCAGCCAAGGGACAGGCAATCAGCCCCAGCATTTT.

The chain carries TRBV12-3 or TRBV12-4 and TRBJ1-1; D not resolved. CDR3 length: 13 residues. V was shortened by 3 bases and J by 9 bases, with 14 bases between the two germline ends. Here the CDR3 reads CASSFSGESQAFF. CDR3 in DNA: TGTGCCAGCAGTTTTAGTGGGGAGTCCCAAGCTTTCTTT.

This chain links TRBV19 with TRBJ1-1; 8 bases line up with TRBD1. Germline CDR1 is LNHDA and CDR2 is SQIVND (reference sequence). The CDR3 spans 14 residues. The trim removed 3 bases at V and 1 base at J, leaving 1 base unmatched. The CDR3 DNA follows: TGTGCCAGTAGTATTGACAGGGGGAACACTGAAGCTTTCTTT. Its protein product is CASSIDRGNTEAFF.

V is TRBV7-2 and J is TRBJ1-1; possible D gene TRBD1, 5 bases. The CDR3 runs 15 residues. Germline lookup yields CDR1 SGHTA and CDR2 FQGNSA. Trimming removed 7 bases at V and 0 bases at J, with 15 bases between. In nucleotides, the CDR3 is TGTGCCAGCATATATCAAGGGGCGATGAACACTGAAGCTTTCTTT. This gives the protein CASIYQGAMNTEAFF.

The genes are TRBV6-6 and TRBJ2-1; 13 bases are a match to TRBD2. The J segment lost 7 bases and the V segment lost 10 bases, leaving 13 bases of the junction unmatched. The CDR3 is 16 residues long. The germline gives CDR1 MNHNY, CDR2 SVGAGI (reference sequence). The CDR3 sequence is CATKRRTSGRTNEQFF. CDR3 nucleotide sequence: TGTGCCACAAAGAGAAGGACTAGCGGGAGAACAAATGAGCAGTTCTTC.

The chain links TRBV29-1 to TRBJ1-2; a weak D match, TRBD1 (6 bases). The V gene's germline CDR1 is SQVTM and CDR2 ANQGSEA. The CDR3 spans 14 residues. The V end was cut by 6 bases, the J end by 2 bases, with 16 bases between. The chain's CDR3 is CSVEPGHLNYGYTF. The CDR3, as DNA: TGCAGCGTGGAACCGGGACACTTAAACTATGGCTACACCTTC.